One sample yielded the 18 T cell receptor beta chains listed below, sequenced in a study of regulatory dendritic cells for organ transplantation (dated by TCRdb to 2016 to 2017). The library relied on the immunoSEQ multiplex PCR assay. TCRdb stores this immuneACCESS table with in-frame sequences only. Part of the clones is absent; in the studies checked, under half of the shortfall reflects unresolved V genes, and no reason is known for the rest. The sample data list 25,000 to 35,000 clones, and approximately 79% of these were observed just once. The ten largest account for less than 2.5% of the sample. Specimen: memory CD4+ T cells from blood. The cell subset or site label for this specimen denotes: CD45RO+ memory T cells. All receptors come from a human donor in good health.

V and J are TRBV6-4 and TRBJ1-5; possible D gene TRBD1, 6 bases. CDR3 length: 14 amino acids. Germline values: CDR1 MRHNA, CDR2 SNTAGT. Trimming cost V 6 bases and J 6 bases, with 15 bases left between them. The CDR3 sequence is CASSFRGDGQPQHF. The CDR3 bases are TGTGCCAGCAGCTTCAGGGGTGATGGTCAGCCCCAGCATTTT.

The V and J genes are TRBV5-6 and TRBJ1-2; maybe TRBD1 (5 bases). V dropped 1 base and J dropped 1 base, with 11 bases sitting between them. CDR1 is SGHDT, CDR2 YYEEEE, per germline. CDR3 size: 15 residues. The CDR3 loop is CASSLMTEGNYGYTF. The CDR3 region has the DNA TGTGCCAGCAGCTTGATGACAGAAGGTAACTATGGCTACACCTTC.

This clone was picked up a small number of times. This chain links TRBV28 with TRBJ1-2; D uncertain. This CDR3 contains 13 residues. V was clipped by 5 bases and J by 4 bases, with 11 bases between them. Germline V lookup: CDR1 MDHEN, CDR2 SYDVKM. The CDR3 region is CASSAEALYGYTF. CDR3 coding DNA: TGTGCCAGCAGTGCCGAAGCCCTCTATGGCTACACCTTC.

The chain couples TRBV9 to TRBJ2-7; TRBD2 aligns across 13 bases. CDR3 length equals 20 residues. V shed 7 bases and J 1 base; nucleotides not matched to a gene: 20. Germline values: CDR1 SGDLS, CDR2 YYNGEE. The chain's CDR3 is CASGPPKGTSGGAISYEQYF. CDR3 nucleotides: TGTGCCAGCGGACCTCCAAAAGGAACTAGCGGGGGGGCTATTTCCTACGAGCAGTACTTC.

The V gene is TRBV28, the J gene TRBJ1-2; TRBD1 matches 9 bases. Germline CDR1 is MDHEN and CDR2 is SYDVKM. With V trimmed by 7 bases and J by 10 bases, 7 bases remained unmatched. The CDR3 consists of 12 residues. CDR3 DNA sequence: TGTGCCAGCATCGGGACAGGGAACGACTACACCTTC. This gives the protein CASIGTGNDYTF.

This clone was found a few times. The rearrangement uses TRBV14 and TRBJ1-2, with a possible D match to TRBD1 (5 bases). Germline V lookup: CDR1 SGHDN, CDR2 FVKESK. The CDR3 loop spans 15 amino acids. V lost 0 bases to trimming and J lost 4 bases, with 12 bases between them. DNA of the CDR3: TGTGCCAGCAGCCAAGATCGCGGGGGAACCTATGGCTACACCTTC. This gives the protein CASSQDRGGTYGYTF.

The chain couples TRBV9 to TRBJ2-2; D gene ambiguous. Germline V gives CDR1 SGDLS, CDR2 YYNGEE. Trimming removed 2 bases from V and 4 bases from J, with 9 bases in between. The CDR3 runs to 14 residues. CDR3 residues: CASSVTLSTGELFF. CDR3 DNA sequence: TGTGCCAGCAGCGTTACGCTCAGCACCGGGGAGCTGTTTTTT.

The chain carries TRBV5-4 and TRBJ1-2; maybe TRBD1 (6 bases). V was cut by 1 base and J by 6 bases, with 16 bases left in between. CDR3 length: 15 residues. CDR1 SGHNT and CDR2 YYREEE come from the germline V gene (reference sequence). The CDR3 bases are TGTGCCAGCAGCTTGTCTACAGGGCGACTACATGGCTACACCTTC. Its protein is CASSLSTGRLHGYTF.

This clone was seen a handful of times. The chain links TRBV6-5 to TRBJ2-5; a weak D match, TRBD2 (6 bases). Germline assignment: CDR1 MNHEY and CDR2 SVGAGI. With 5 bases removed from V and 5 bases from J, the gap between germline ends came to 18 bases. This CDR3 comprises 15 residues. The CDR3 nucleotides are TGTGCCAGCAGTCCGTCCTTAGCGGAAAGGGAGACCCAGTACTTC. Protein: CASSPSLAERETQYF.

CDR3 DNA: TGTGCCAGCAGCGTCAACAGCGAGCTACATATCATGCAGCCCCAGCATTTT. Translation: CASSVNSELHIMQPQHF. The V and J genes are TRBV5-6 and TRBJ1-5; D unresolved. Germline loops: CDR1 SGHDT, CDR2 YYEEEE. CDR3 length: 17 amino acids. Between the trimmed V and J ends, which lost 4 bases and 7 bases, there was a span of 24 bases.

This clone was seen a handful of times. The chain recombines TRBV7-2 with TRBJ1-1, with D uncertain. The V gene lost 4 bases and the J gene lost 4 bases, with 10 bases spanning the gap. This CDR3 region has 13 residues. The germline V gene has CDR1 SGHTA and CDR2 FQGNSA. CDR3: CASSSGGRTEAFF. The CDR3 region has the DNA TGTGCCAGCAGCTCGGGCGGTCGCACTGAAGCTTTCTTT.

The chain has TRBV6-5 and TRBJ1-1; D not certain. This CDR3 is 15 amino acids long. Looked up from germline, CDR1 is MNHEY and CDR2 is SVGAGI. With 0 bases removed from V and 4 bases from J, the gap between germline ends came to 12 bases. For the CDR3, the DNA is TGTGCCAGCAGTTACTCGTGGCAGTTAAGCACTGAAGCTTTCTTT. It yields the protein CASSYSWQLSTEAFF.

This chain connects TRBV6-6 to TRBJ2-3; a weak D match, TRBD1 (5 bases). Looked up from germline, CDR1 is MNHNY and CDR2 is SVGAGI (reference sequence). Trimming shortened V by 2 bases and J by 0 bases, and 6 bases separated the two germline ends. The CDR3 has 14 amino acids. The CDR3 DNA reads TGTGCCAGCAGTTACCAGGGAAGCACAGATACGCAGTATTTT. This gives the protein CASSYQGSTDTQYF.

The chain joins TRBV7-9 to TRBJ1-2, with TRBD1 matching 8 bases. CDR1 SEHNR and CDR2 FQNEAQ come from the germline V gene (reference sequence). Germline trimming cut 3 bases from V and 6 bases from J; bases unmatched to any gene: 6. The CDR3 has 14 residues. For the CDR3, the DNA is TGTGCCAGCAGCTTCGACAGGGGCCCTAATGGCTACACCTTC. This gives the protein CASSFDRGPNGYTF.

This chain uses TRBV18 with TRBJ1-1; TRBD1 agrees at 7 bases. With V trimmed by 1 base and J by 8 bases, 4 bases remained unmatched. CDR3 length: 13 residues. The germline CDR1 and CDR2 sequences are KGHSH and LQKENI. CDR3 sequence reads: CASSPLGDREAFF. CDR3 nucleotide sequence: TGTGCCAGCTCACCACTTGGGGACAGAGAAGCTTTCTTT.

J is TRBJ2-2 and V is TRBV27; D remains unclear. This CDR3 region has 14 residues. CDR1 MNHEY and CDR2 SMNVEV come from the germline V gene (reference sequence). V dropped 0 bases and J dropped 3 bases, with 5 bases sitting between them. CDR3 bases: TGTGCCAGCAGTTTATCATGGGACACCGGGGAGCTGTTTTTT. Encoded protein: CASSLSWDTGELFF.

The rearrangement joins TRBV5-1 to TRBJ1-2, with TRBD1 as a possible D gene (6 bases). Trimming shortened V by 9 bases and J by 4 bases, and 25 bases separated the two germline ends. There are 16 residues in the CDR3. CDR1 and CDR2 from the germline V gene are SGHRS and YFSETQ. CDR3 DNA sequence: TGCGCCAACGGCCCCGAGGGGGGGGGCTCCTCCTATGGCTACACCTTC. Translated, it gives CANGPEGGGSSYGYTF. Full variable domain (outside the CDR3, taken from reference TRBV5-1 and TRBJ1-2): KAGVTQTPRYLIKTRGQQVTLSCSPISGHRSVSWYQQTPGQGLQFLFEYFSETQRNKGNFPGRFSGRQFSNSRSEMNVSTLELGDSALYLCANGPEGGGSSYGYTFGSGTRLTVV.

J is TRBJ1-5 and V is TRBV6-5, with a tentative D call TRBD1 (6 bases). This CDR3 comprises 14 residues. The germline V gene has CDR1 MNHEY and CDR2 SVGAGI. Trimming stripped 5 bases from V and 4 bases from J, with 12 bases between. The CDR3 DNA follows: TGTGCCAGCAGTACAGGACAGTATAATCAGCCCCAGCATTTT. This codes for CASSTGQYNQPQHF.